These 28 T cell receptor beta chains were all obtained from the same sample, sequenced in a study of neurological immune-mediated disorders. Specified time point: longitudinal time-point 3. TCRdb itself ran the 5' RACE reads through MiXCR, one entry per CDR3 protein. Of roughly 42,000 distinct CDR3 sequences listed, roughly 14% are singletons. The sample comprised PBMCs. The receptors derive from a man aged 25 to 40 in good health.

This clonotype was seen many times. This chain joins TRBV20-1 and TRBJ2-1; D may be TRBD2 (6 bases). V lost 4 bases and J lost 5, with 15 bases in between. This CDR3 spans 14 amino acids. Germline V gene data show CDR1 as DFQATT and CDR2 as SNEGSKA (reference sequence). As DNA, the CDR3 is TGCAGTGCTAAGATGGGGGAGGACCACAATGAGCAGTTCTTC. Encoded protein: CSAKMGEDHNEQFF.

Many counts were recorded for this clonotype. The chain has TRBV7-9 and TRBJ2-7; 9 nucleotides align to TRBD1. Unmatched junction bases numbered 7, after V lost 3 bases and J lost 4 bases. Looked up from germline, CDR1 is SEHNR and CDR2 is FQNEAQ (reference sequence). This CDR3 comprises 15 residues. The CDR3 DNA sequence: TGTGCCAGCAGCTTCCCTGGGACAGGGCGGTACGAGCAGTACTTC. Translation: CASSFPGTGRYEQYF.

In its sample, this clonotype was seen many times. The chain joins TRBV6-9 to TRBJ2-7, with D possibly matching TRBD2 (6 bases). V gave up 3 bases and J gave up 9 bases, with 21 bases separating them. The germline V gene encodes CDR1 MNHGY and CDR2 SVAAGI. The CDR3 is 15 residues long. For the CDR3, the DNA is TGTGCCAGCAGTTACATGCGGGATCCCTACCTCGTGCAGTACTTC. Protein sequence: CASSYMRDPYLVQYF.

This clonotype was counted many times. This sequence joins TRBV10-3 and TRBJ2-3, with a weak D call TRBD1 (5 bases). Per the germline V gene, CDR1 is ENHRY and CDR2 is SYGVKD. V lost 2 bases and J 2 bases, leaving 17 bases between the germline ends. The CDR3 loop spans 17 amino acids. The DNA for the CDR3 is TGTGCCATCAGTGAGGCCTTAGGTCAGGGTGCCACAGATACGCAGTATTTT. Translated, it gives CAISEALGQGATDTQYF.

This clonotype has at least ten counts. J is TRBJ2-1 and V is TRBV7-2, with TRBD2 as a possible D gene (6 bases). Trimming cost V 0 bases and J 2 bases, with 11 bases left between them. Germline V lookup: CDR1 SGHTA, CDR2 FQGNSA. This CDR3 is 16 amino acids long. CDR3 residues: CASSLAFSGTYNEQFF. DNA for the CDR3: TGTGCCAGCAGCTTAGCTTTTAGCGGAACCTACAATGAGCAGTTCTTC.

This clonotype was seen at least ten times. The chain carries TRBV29-1 and TRBJ2-7; 7 nucleotides agree with TRBD2. Unmatched junction bases numbered 8, after V lost 2 bases and J lost 4 bases. The CDR3 sequence is 14 residues long. Per germline, CDR1 SQVTM and CDR2 ANQGSEA. CDR3 DNA: TGCAGCGTTGAACTCCCCGGGAGGAGGTACGAGCAGTACTTC. As protein: CSVELPGRRYEQYF.

This clonotype was detected ten times or more. The chain links TRBV20-1 to TRBJ2-4, with TRBD1 identical over 7 bases. V lost 6 bases, J lost 4 bases, and 6 bases stayed unmatched. This CDR3 is built from 13 residues. Germline CDR1 and CDR2: DFQATT and SNEGSKA (reference sequence). The CDR3 here is CSAPGQTKNIQYF. The CDR3 DNA is TGCAGTGCCCCGGGACAGACAAAAAACATTCAGTACTTC.

This clonotype was found many times. The rearrangement links TRBV7-2 to TRBJ2-3; the match to TRBD1 covers 8 bases. Germline V CDR1 and CDR2: SGHTA, FQGNSA. This CDR3 comprises 13 residues. V lost 4 bases, J lost 5 bases, and 2 bases stayed unmatched. The DNA for the CDR3 is TGTGCCAGCAGCTCAGGACAGGGAGATACGCAGTATTTT. Protein: CASSSGQGDTQYF. The full variable domain, rest sourced from reference TRBV7-2 and TRBJ2-3, is GAGVSQSPSNKVTEKGKDVELRCDPISGHTALYWYRQSLGQGLEFLIYFQGNSAPDKSGLPSDRFSAERTGGSVSTLTIQRTQQEDSAVYLCASSSGQGDTQYFGPGTRLTVL.

The chain employs TRBV20-1 and TRBJ2-1; 10 nucleotides line up with TRBD2. The CDR3 is 18 residues long. Trimming at V came to 6 bases and at J to 0 bases, leaving 14 bases not matched to a gene. Per germline, CDR1 DFQATT and CDR2 SNEGSKA (reference sequence). CDR3 residues: CSAPTSGPALTSYNEQFF. The CDR3 DNA follows: TGCAGTGCCCCGACTAGCGGGCCCGCCTTGACCTCCTACAATGAGCAGTTCTTC.

This clonotype was observed at least ten times. The chain joins TRBV18 to TRBJ2-5; D gene uncertain. V lost 3 bases and J lost 4, with 12 bases in between. Germline assignment: CDR1 KGHSH and CDR2 LQKENI. CDR3 length: 14 amino acids. Here the CDR3 DNA reads TGTGCCAGCTCACCCCTTTTTCGATCAGAGACCCAGTACTTC. As protein: CASSPLFRSETQYF.

Notes on this clonotype: The germline gene is not matched at one end of the junction; a read error may be the cause. J is TRBJ2-2 and V is TRBV29-1, with D perhaps TRBD1 or TRBD2 (6 bases each). Per germline, CDR1 SQVTM and CDR2 ANQGSEA. There are 14 residues in the CDR3. The CDR3 protein is CASWGVRDNGELFF. CDR3 nucleotides: TGCGCGTCGTGGGGGGTTAGGGACAACGGGGAGCTCTTTTTT.

Ten or more counts support this clonotype. The rearrangement joins TRBV27 to TRBJ2-3; the match to TRBD2 covers 9 bases. After removal of 2 bases from V and 6 bases from J, the junction contained 9 bases not matched to a gene. The germline V gene encodes CDR1 MNHEY and CDR2 SMNVEV (reference sequence). The CDR3 runs to 16 residues. The CDR3 region has the DNA TGTGCCAGCAGTTTAATAGCGGGAGCTGTACCCGATACGCAGTATTTT. Amino acids: CASSLIAGAVPDTQYF.

Ten or more counts support this clonotype. The rearrangement joins TRBV27 to TRBJ2-7, with 12 bases lining up with TRBD1. V trimming: 6 bases; J trimming: 6 bases; junction bases outside the gene matches: 6. This CDR3 has 14 amino acids. Germline CDR1 reads MNHEY; CDR2 reads SMNVEV (reference sequence). The CDR3 coding sequence is TGTGCCAGCAGACCCGGGACAGGGGGCGGCGAGCAGTACTTC. It is translated as CASRPGTGGGEQYF.

The chain carries TRBV29-1 and TRBJ1-3, with D uncertain. V was shortened by 4 bases and J by 3 bases, with 10 bases between the two germline ends. Germline CDR1 reads SQVTM; CDR2 reads ANQGSEA. This CDR3 is built from 13 residues. As DNA, the CDR3 is TGCAGCGTTGGCCCGTTGGGTGGAAACACCATATATTTT. Amino acids: CSVGPLGGNTIYF.

This clonotype was counted between two and nine times. J is TRBJ2-7 and V is TRBV6-2 or TRBV6-3; D could derive from TRBD1 or TRBD2 (5 bases each). Per germline, CDR1 MNHEY and CDR2 SVGEGT. The CDR3 length is 14 residues. Trimming took off 5 bases at V and 9 bases at J, with 20 bases between the two ends. The CDR3 DNA reads TGTGCCAGCAGTCCCCCGGTTGAGGGGCGAGGGCAGTACTTC. Its translation is CASSPPVEGRGQYF.

This clonotype was seen repeatedly, ten times or more. This chain connects TRBV6-6 to TRBJ2-6; D may match TRBD1 or TRBD2 (7 bases each). Germline V gene sequence: CDR1 MNHNY, CDR2 SVGAGI (reference sequence). The CDR3 sequence is 15 residues long. V lost 5 bases to trimming and J lost 10 bases, with 18 bases between them. The CDR3, as DNA: TGTGCCAGCAGTATGCAGGGGGGGATAGGAAACGTCCTGACTTTC. Its protein product is CASSMQGGIGNVLTF.

This sequence joins TRBV27 and TRBJ2-1; 9 bases align to TRBD1. This CDR3 comprises 15 residues. Germline V gene lookup returns CDR1 MNHEY and CDR2 SMNVEV (reference sequence). With V trimmed by 5 bases and J by 9 bases, 11 bases remained unmatched. This CDR3 is CASSTPGQGTSEQFF. In DNA form, the CDR3 reads TGTGCCAGCAGTACCCCGGGACAGGGAACGAGTGAGCAGTTCTTC.

This clonotype was found many times. The V call is TRBV4-2, the J call TRBJ2-5; 12 bases map to TRBD2. This CDR3 contains 18 residues. V lost 1 base to trimming and J lost 4 bases; unmatched junction nucleotides: 10. Germline V gene data show CDR1 as LGHNA and CDR2 as YNFKEQ. CDR3 nucleotides: TGTGCCAGCAGCCAAGGTACTTCTCCGGGACTAGCGGGAGAGACCCAGTACTTC. Its protein product is CASSQGTSPGLAGETQYF.

This clonotype was seen ten or more times. The chain combines TRBV5-1 with TRBJ2-2; D remains unclear. The CDR3 covers 13 residues. The germline gives CDR1 SGHRS, CDR2 YFSETQ. V shed 2 bases and J shed 6 bases, with 8 bases lying between them. The CDR3 protein is CASSLHDPGELFF. CDR3 DNA: TGCGCCAGCAGCTTACACGATCCCGGGGAGCTGTTTTTT.

The table lists this clonotype with many counts. J is TRBJ1-2 and V is TRBV10-3; D is uncertain. The CDR3 spans 13 residues. V was clipped by 2 bases and J by 2 bases, with 6 bases between them. Per germline, CDR1 ENHRY and CDR2 SYGVKD. The CDR3 DNA reads TGTGCCATCAGTGAGGCCACCAACTATGGCTACACCTTC. Its protein is CAISEATNYGYTF.

The V call is TRBV5-1, the J call TRBJ1-1; 7 bases are a match to TRBD1. Germline CDR1 and CDR2: SGHRS and YFSETQ. Germline trimming cut 7 bases from V and 5 bases from J; bases unmatched to any gene: 8. There are 13 residues in the CDR3. The CDR3 DNA follows: TGCGCCAGCGTCGGGGAGGGGGCTACTGAAGCTTTCTTT. This gives the protein CASVGEGATEAFF.

This clonotype was counted many times. The chain has TRBV25-1 and TRBJ1-1, with TRBD1 identical over 8 bases. Losses at the gene ends were 6 bases for V and 1 base for J; bases not matched to a gene: 1. The CDR3 extends over 13 amino acids. CDR1 is MGHDK, CDR2 SYGVNS, per germline. CDR3 region: CASRGTGNTEAFF. The CDR3, as DNA: TGTGCCAGCAGGGGGACAGGGAACACTGAAGCTTTCTTT.

This clonotype was counted ten times or more. This rearrangement joins TRBV7-9 to TRBJ1-1; maybe TRBD1 (6 bases). This CDR3 is 14 amino acids long. Germline lookup yields CDR1 SEHNR and CDR2 FQNEAQ (reference sequence). Deletions cut 5 bases from V and 1 base from J, with 11 bases between. The CDR3 bases are TGTGCCAGCAGCGCGGGACATCCGAACACTGAAGCTTTCTTT. Its protein is CASSAGHPNTEAFF.

This clonotype has just a few counts. The genes are TRBV5-4 and TRBJ2-6; D is ambiguous. Between the trimmed V and J ends, which lost 3 bases and 1 base, there was a span of 14 bases. This CDR3 has 17 residues. The germline V gene encodes CDR1 SGHNT and CDR2 YYREEE (reference sequence). CDR3 loop: CASSSLRGGSGANVLTF. The CDR3 nucleotides read TGTGCCAGCAGCTCGTTGAGAGGTGGATCTGGGGCCAACGTCCTGACTTTC.

This clonotype was recorded many times. The chain is built from TRBV28 and TRBJ2-1, with 7 bases identical to TRBD2. Germline loops: CDR1 MDHEN, CDR2 SYDVKM. The CDR3 runs 15 residues. With V trimmed by 10 bases and J by 6 bases, 15 bases remained unmatched. The CDR3 spells CAIKEAGSGGNEQFF. Here the CDR3 DNA reads TGTGCCATCAAAGAGGCGGGATCGGGGGGCAATGAGCAGTTCTTC.

This clonotype showed up many times. The rearrangement uses TRBV25-1 and TRBJ2-5; 7 positions agree with TRBD1. Trimming removed 7 bases from V and 0 bases from J; junction bases left unmatched: 5. There are 14 residues in the CDR3. Germline CDR1 and CDR2: MGHDK and SYGVNS. CDR3 DNA: TGTGCCAGCAAAGGGGGCGAGGACCAAGAGACCCAGTACTTC. Translation gives CASKGGEDQETQYF. Filled out from reference TRBV25-1 and TRBJ2-5, the complete variable domain reads EADIYQTPRYLVIGTGKKITLECSQTMGHDKMYWYQQDPGMELHLIHYSYGVNSTEKGDLSSESTVSRIRTEHFPLTLESARPSHTSQYLCASKGGEDQETQYFGPGTRLLVL.

This clonotype appeared many times. V usage is TRBV10-3 and J usage is TRBJ1-1; D uncertain. Germline V gene sequence: CDR1 ENHRY, CDR2 SYGVKD. There are 11 residues in the CDR3. Trimming left V 3 bases short and J 5 bases short, with 4 bases between. CDR3 DNA sequence: TGTGCCATCAGTGACGCTACTGAAGCTTTCTTT. Translating gives CAISDATEAFF.

Turning to this clonotype: Relative to the germline gene, one junction end is altered; a read error may explain this. This rearrangement joins TRBV6-5 to TRBJ2-7; 7 bases match TRBD1. The CDR3 runs 17 residues. CDR1 is MNHEY, CDR2 SVGAGI, per germline. The CDR3 region has the DNA TGTGCCAGCATTTACTCGGCCCGGGACAGTGCTTACTACGAGCAGTACTTC. Protein product: CASIYSARDSAYYEQYF.